Here is one TCR beta chain with its context. Original analysis: Amplification of reference gene primers was used by the study to estimate nucleated cell counts. Data came from immunoSEQ multiplex PCR; TCRdb stores just in-frame clones and leaves some out. V, J and clone size are those of that table, while D and trimming were read from the DNA. This repertoire shows 200,000 to 250,000 clones, approximately 80% found once; its top ten account for 3.5% to 4.5%. The sample comes from a study of blood T cell repertoires in COVID-19. At the level of the study: Nucleic acid was either cDNA or gDNA, and it came from T cells, B-cell-depleted T cells, or PBMCs.

Everyone who took part was roughly 18 to 89 years old, and they came from 20 to 25 US areas. Trimming stripped 2 bases from V and 3 bases from J, with 10 bases between. The CDR3 has 14 residues. The germline CDR1 and CDR2 sequences are MNHEY and SVGAGI. The origin of this receptor is a man in his thirties or forties with acute COVID-19. This chain connects TRBV6-5 to TRBJ1-2; D is ambiguous. The source material was PBMCs or T cells enriched from blood (not recorded which). CDR3 DNA: TGTGCCAGCAGTTACCTCCCGAGGGACTATGGCTACACCTTC. Translation: CASSYLPRDYGYTF.